One T cell receptor (beta chain) is described in this entry. The antigen remains unidentified. This CDR3 is built from 12 residues. V gave up 6 bases and J gave up 4 bases; unmatched junction bases: 1. Germline CDR1 SQVTM, CDR2 ANQGSEA. The data stem from a study of cytomegalovirus exposure and HLA in healthy donors. Overall study results and limits: Common viral pathogens seemed to be connected with several of the most significant clusters, according to a later analysis.

The PCR contained 60 Vbeta and 13 Jbeta primers. The repertoire was sequenced with immunoSEQ multiplex PCR; TCRdb's copy has only in-frame clones and lacks some. The sample lists 120,000 or so clones; roughly 69% were seen once. V is TRBV29-1 and J is TRBJ1-5; TRBD1 matches 9 bases. The source material was PBMCs. The receptor comes from a woman aged 40 to 50 in good health and CMV-seropositive. The CDR3: CSVGTGNQPQHF. Here the CDR3 DNA reads TGCAGCGTAGGGACAGGGAATCAGCCCCAGCATTTT.